This T cell receptor beta chain was documented in a study of metastatic and nonmetastatic thyroid tumors. Study background: Samples came from malignant and benign thyroid patients, and repertoires were compared across blood and tumor or nodule tissue. Broader study findings: Benign nodules were reported to have significantly lower TCR beta diversity than malignant thyroid tumors, in blood and tumor.

Thyroid surgery was performed in patients who had received no treatment beforehand. The authors' processing: Differences in CDR3 between clinicopathological groups were drawn on to build a classifier intended to discriminate distant-metastatic papillary thyroid cancer patients. TCRdb re-processed the PCR reads through MiXCR. These V and J calls originate from TCRdb's pipeline instead of the authors' own analysis. In the table there are roughly 20,000 clones, 15% to 20% of which are singletons. V lost 1 base to trimming and J lost 8 bases, with 17 bases between them. The CDR3 runs to 15 residues. Germline CDR1 reads GTSNPN; CDR2 reads SVGIG (reference sequence). This clone is labeled medium-sized (0.01 to 0.1%). Antigen: not known.

What was sequenced was tumor tissue. This clonotype was obtained from a female donor with papillary thyroid cancer or a benign thyroid nodule (not recorded which). Some clones in this sample may be carry-over from other donors' samples. The genes are TRBV30 and TRBJ1-4; D call uncertain. The CDR3 DNA sequence: TGTGCCTGGAGTGACATGGGAGGGTTTGTGGAAAAACTGTTTTTT. This gives the protein CAWSDMGGFVEKLFF. The full variable domain, its missing parts supplied by reference TRBV30 and TRBJ1-4, is SQTIHQWPATLVQPVGSPLSLECTVEGTSNPNLYWYRQAAGRGLQLLFYSVGIGQISSEVPQNLSASRPQDRQFILSSKKLLLSDSGFYLCAWSDMGGFVEKLFFGSGTQLSVL.